The clone carrying this TCR beta chain has a handful of counts. The record originates from a study of blood T cell repertoires in COVID-19. Study at large: Both acute and convalescent COVID-19 samples were obtained from the United States, Italy and Spain. T cells, B-cell-depleted T cells, or PBMCs provided the cDNA or gDNA that served as material.

Here immunoSEQ multiplex PCR was the method, and the copy in TCRdb shows in-frame clones only, minus some. Of 140,000 to 150,000 clones detected, around 82% appear once; the ten largest clones hold 5.5% to 7%. Deletions cut 1 base from V and 6 bases from J, with 6 bases between. The CDR3 contains 13 residues. Germline lookup yields CDR1 MNHNS and CDR2 SASEGT. Specimen: PBMCs or T cells enriched from blood (not recorded which). J is TRBJ1-4 and V is TRBV6-1; D remains ambiguous. The receptor was derived from a woman between 45 and 60 years old who had recovered from COVID-19. CDR3 nucleotides: TGTGCCAGCAGTGAAGGGAGCCATGAAAAACTGTTTTTT. It specifies CASSEGSHEKLFF.